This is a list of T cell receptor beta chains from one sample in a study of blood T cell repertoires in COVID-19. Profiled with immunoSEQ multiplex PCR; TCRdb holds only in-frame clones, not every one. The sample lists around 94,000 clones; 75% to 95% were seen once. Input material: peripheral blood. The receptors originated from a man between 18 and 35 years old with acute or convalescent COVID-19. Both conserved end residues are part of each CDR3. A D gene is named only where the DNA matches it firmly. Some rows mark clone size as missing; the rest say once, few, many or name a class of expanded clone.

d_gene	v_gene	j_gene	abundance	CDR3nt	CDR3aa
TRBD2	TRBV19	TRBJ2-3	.	TGTGCCAGTAGCCAGCAGGGCGGGGGGGCCATAACAGATACGCAGTATTTT	CASSQQGGGAITDTQYF
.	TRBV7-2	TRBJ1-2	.	TGTGCCAGCAGCCTCAGGATACACTATGGCTACACCTTC	CASSLRIHYGYTF
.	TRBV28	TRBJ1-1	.	TGTGCCAGCAGTTCTCTGGGCCTTAGCGGTGAAGCTTTCTTT	CASSSLGLSGEAFF
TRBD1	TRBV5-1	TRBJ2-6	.	TGCGCCAGCAGCTGGACAGGGGTAGGGGAATCTGGGGCCAACGTCCTGACTTTC	CASSWTGVGESGANVLTF
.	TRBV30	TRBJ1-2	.	TGTGCCTGGAGTGTTCAGGGTCCCTATGGCTACACCTTC	CAWSVQGPYGYTF
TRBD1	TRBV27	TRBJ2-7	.	TGTGCCAGCAGCCGGGACAGGGACAGAGACGAGCAGTACTTC	CASSRDRDRDEQYF
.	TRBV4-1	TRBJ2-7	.	TGCGCCAGCAGCCAAGAACGAGCCCGCCCCCACTACGAGCAGTACTTC	CASSQERARPHYEQYF
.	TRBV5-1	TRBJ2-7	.	TGCGCCAGCAGCTTGGGCGGGACAGACTCCTACGAGCAGTACTTC	CASSLGGTDSYEQYF
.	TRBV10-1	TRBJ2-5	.	TGCGCCAGCAGTGGGGGAGGACAGGCCCGGGAGACCCAGTACTTC	CASSGGGQARETQYF
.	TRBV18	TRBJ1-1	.	TGTGCCAGCTCACCACTAGAACACCGGGAATTGGGAGCTTTCTTT	CASSPLEHRELGAFF
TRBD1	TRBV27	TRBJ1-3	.	TGTGCCAGCAGGCGGACAGGGGGGACTGCGAACACCATATATTTT	CASRRTGGTANTIYF
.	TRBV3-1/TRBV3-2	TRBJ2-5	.	TGTGCCAGCAGCCGCCGGGGTGAGGAGACCCAGTACTTC	CASSRRGEETQYF
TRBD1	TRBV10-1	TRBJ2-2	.	TGCGCCAGCAGGTCGACAGGGCGAGGAAGGACCGGGGAGCTGTTTTTT	CASRSTGRGRTGELFF
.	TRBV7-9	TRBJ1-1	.	TGTGCCAGCAGCTTAGTAGGTCGGGAGAACACTGAAGCTTTCTTT	CASSLVGRENTEAFF
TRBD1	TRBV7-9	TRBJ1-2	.	TGTGCCAGCAGCTCGGGACAGAACTATGGCTACACCTTC	CASSSGQNYGYTF
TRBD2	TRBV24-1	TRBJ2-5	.	TGTGCCACCAGTGACCCGCGGCCTAGCGGGAGGGCGATCGGGGGGGCCCAGTACTTC	CATSDPRPSGRAIGGAQYF
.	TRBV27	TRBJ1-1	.	TGTGCCAGCAGCCTAAGCCGCCGGATGGGGGGGACTGAAGCTTTCTTT	CASSLSRRMGGTEAFF
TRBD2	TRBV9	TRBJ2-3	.	TGTGCCAGCAGCACCCGGACTAGCTCCACAGATACGCAGTATTTT	CASSTRTSSTDTQYF
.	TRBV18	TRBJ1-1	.	TGTGCCAGCTCACCAGGAAATCAGGGGACGTGGACTGAAGCTTTCTTT	CASSPGNQGTWTEAFF
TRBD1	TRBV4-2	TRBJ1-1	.	TGTGCCAGCAGCCAAGATCGGGGACAGGGGATGCTAGCTTTCTTT	CASSQDRGQGMLAFF
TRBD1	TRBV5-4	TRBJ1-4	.	TGTGCCAGCAGCGACGATTACAGGGGAAAACTGTTTTTT	CASSDDYRGKLFF
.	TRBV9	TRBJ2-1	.	TGTGCCAGCAGCGTAGCGGCTAGTTTGGGTCCTAATGAGCAGTTCTTC	CASSVAASLGPNEQFF
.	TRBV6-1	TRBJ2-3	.	TGTGCCAGCAGTGAAGGGGCATCGAGTTTACACGTTGCAGATACGCAGTATTTT	CASSEGASSLHVADTQYF
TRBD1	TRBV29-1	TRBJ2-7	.	TGCAGCGTTTCAAGGACAGGGAGCCACGAGCAGTACTTC	CSVSRTGSHEQYF
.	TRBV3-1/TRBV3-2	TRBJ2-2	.	TGTGCCAGCAGCCAAGGTCCCGCTAGTGCAAACGGGGAGCTGTTTTTT	CASSQGPASANGELFF
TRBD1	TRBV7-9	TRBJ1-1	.	TGTGCCAGCAGCTTAGTGGGACAGAGTTACACTGAAGCTTTCTTT	CASSLVGQSYTEAFF
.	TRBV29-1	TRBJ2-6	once	TGCAGCGTTGAGGACAGTCCTAACGTCCTGACTTTC	CSVEDSPNVLTF
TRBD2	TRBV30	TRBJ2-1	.	TGTGCCTGGAGTGGGACTAGCGGGGGTTCAAGCTCCTACAATGAGCAGTTCTTC	CAWSGTSGGSSSYNEQFF
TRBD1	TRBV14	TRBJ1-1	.	TGTGCCAGCAGCCAAGCCCGATTCCTACAGGGGAGGAGCACTGAAGCTTTCTTT	CASSQARFLQGRSTEAFF
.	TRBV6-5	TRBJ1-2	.	TGTGCCAGCAGTTTATCCGGGGGGGCAGACTATGGCTACACCTTC	CASSLSGGADYGYTF
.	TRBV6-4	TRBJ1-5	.	TGTGCCAGCAGTGAGGGCATCGGACAGCCCCAGCATTTT	CASSEGIGQPQHF
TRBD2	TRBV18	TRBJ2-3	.	TGTGCCAGCTCACCACCGACTAGCGGGGGGGCAGGAGATACGCAGTATTTT	CASSPPTSGGAGDTQYF
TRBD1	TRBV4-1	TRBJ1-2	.	TGCGCCAGCAGCCTAGAAACAGGGGGAAACTATGGCTACACCTTC	CASSLETGGNYGYTF
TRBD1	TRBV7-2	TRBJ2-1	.	TGTGCCAGCAGCTCAGCTCGTGGGGACAGGTCCATACGAAGCTCCTACAATGAACAGTTCTTC	CASSSARGDRSIRSSYNEQFF
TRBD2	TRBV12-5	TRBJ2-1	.	TGTGCTAGTGGTTTCGGGACTAGCGGGAGTTACCATGAGCAGTTCTTC	CASGFGTSGSYHEQFF
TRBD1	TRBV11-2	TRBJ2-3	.	TGTGCCAGCAGCTTAGATGGGACAGGCACAGATACGCAGTATTTT	CASSLDGTGTDTQYF
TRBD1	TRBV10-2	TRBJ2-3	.	TGCGCCACCAACACACCACAGGGGGCTAGCACAGATACGCAGTATTTT	CATNTPQGASTDTQYF
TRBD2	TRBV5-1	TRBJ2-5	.	TGCGCCAGCAGCTTGGGGTCCTTTAGCGGGATGGAGACCCAGTACTTC	CASSLGSFSGMETQYF
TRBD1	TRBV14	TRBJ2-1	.	TGTGCCAGCAGCCAGATGGACAGGGAAATTCTCGGCAATGAGCAGTTCTTC	CASSQMDREILGNEQFF
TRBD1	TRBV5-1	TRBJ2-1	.	TGCGCCAGCAGCACAAATGTAGGCCAGGGGGCAAATGAGCAGTTCTTC	CASSTNVGQGANEQFF
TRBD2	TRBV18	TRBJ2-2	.	TGTGCCAGCTCACCCCGCCGGGGGGACACCGGGGAGCTGTTTTTT	CASSPRRGDTGELFF
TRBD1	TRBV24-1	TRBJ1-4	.	TGTGCCACCAGTGATGATCGCCCGGGACAGGGCAATGAAAAACTGTTTTTT	CATSDDRPGQGNEKLFF
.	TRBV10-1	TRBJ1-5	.	TGCGCCAGCAGTGAGCCGGTGACACTAGCAGGTCAGCCCCAGCATTTT	CASSEPVTLAGQPQHF
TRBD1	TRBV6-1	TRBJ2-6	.	TGTGCCAGCAGTGAGAGGGGACAGGAAAGCTCTGGGGCCAACGTCCTGACTTTC	CASSERGQESSGANVLTF
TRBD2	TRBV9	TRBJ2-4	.	TGTGCCAGCAGCGTAGAGGCGGGAGGGCCCGCGAACATTCAGTACTTC	CASSVEAGGPANIQYF
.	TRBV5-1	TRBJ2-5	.	TGCGCCAGCAGCCCCTCCAGGGGTAGAGAGACCCAGTACTTC	CASSPSRGRETQYF
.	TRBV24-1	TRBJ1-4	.	TGTGCCACCAGTGATTTGTACCCCCGGTGGGAGTTACTGTTTTTT	CATSDLYPRWELLFF
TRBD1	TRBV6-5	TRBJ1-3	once	TGTGCTACAGCGGGACAGGGCGGAAACACCATATATTTT	CATAGQGGNTIYF
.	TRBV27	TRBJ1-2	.	TGTGCCAGCAGTTTTTTACAGGGCTATGGCTACACCTTC	CASSFLQGYGYTF
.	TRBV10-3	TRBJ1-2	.	TGTGCCATCAGTGACCAGGCGGGGGGGTATGGCTACACCTTC	CAISDQAGGYGYTF
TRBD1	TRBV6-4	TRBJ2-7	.	TGTGCCAGCAGTGCCGGACCGGGACAGGGCACCGAGCAGTACTTC	CASSAGPGQGTEQYF
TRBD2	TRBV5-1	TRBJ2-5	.	TGCGCCAGCAGCTCGTCGGGACTAGCGGACTACCAAGAGACCCAGTACTTC	CASSSSGLADYQETQYF
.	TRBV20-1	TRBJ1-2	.	TGCAGTGCTAGTGACTTCGGAGGGATGGGTCGGGGTGGCTACACCTTC	CSASDFGGMGRGGYTF
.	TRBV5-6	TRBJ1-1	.	TGTGCCAGCAGCTTGGCCATCGGAGCTGAAGCTTTCTTT	CASSLAIGAEAFF
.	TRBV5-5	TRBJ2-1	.	TGTGCCAGCACCTCCTCGACCCTTCTGAGCGGATACTACAATGAGCAGTTCTTC	CASTSSTLLSGYYNEQFF